This section outlines one TCR beta chain sequence together with its context. No cognate antigen has been identified for it. No per-base quality is available; no much larger clone lies one base away. These data are taken from a study of blood T cell repertoires in COVID-19 (dated by TCRdb to about 2020). About the investigation overall: Samples covering the acute and convalescent phases of COVID-19 were provided by collaborators in the United States, Italy and Spain. The repertoires were released in a freely available public database meant as a resource for research on the immune response to SARS-CoV-2. The samples were drawn from the first 160 participants of the ongoing ImmuneRACE study and from over a thousand subjects provided by 6 global collaborators. The material from the prospective study consisted of cDNA or gDNA derived from T cells, B-cell-depleted T cells, or PBMCs. A de-identified subject ID, COVID-19 status, age in years and sex were almost always included in the sample metadata. Where available, HLA class I and class II types were obtained from metadata supplied by the sample provider rather than from assay-based typing. Subjects who had been exposed to COVID-19, were actively infected with it, or had recovered from it provided the deeply sampled blood TCRbeta repertoires that made up the dataset.

Counted from cysteine to phenylalanine, this CDR3 has 15 amino acids. CDR3 DNA is the only sequence kept; it has 45 bases, read in frame from the first base. V is pared back by 0 bases and J by 6 bases, with 15 bases lying between the germline termini. CDR1 and CDR2, looked up from the germline V gene (reference sequence), are SGHNT and YYREEE. TCRbeta CDR3 regions were amplified from genomic DNA by means of the immunoSEQ Assay, a bias-controlled multiplex PCR. As for how the authors treated the data: Within the assay, amplification of reference gene primers was used to estimate how many nucleated cells each sample contained. To quantify the absolute abundance of each unique TCRbeta CDR3 rearrangement, sequence reads were collapsed and filtered. For each sample, productive Simpson clonality was calculated as the square root of Simpson's diversity index across productive rearrangements. The clones in this table, taken by TCRdb from immuneACCESS, are in-frame only. Not every clone is retained; where verified, under half of the shortfall comes from an unresolved V gene, and the cause of the rest is unknown. V and J calls and clone size are those listed in that table; D and trimming were worked out from the DNA. In this sample the table shows 95,000 to 150,000 clones, about four fifths of which occur a single time. About 5% of the sample rests with the top ten.

Broad study findings and their caveats: The quantity of clinical and demographic metadata differed by source and by participant and was supplied without curation.

Collaborating institutions collected whole blood in K2EDTA tubes following their own protocols. For TCRbeta analysis, collaborators shipped samples as frozen whole blood, isolated PBMCs, or DNA extracted from either of those sample types. This sequence originates from a woman between 65 and 79 years old with acute or convalescent COVID-19. The V and J genes are TRBV5-4 and TRBJ1-2, with a weak D call of TRBD1 (5 bases match). The source material was peripheral blood. This receptor carries the CDR3 CASSLGAGPLNGYTF. At the DNA level, the sequence is TGTGCCAGCAGCTTGGGTGCGGGACCGCTGAATGGCTACACCTTC.